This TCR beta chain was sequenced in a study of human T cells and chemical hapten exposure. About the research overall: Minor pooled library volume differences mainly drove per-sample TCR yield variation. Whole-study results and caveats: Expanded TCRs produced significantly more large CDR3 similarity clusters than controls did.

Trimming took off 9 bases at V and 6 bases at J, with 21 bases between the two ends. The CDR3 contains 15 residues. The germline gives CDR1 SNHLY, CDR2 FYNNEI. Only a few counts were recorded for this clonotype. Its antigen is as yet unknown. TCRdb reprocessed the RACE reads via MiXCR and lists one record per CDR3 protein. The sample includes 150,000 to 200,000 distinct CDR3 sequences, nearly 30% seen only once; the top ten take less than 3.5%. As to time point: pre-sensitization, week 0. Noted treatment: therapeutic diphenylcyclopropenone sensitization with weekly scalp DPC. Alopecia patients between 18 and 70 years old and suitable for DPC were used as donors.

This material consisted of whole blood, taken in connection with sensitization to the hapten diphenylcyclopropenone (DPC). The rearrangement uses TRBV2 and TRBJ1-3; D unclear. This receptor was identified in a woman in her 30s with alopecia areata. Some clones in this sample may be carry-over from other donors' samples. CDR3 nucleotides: TGTGCCAGTACTCGACCCAGCGCAGCTAAAAACACCATATATTTT. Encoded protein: CASTRPSAAKNTIYF.